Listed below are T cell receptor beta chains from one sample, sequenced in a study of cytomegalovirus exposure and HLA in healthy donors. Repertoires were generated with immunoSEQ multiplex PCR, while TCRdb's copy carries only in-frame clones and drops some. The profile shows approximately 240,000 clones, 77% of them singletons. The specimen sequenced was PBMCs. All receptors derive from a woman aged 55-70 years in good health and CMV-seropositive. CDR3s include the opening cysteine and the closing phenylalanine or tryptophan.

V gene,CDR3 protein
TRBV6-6,CASSYNRLTGELFF
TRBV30,CAWSVRGGGSHEKLFF
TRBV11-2,CASSPRDRGWETQYF
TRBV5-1,CASRISGTGREAFF
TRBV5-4,CASSTRDRSNEKLFF
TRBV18,CASGDRETYEQYF
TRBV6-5,CASSLYGRAFF
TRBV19,CASSIDILAGGSTDTQYF
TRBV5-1,CASSGGDSYTEAFF
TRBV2,CASSFIVGQNTEAFF
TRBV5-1,CASSSIAGGNTGELFF
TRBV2,CASSGTRGDNTEAFF
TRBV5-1,CASSLVLAGGAQGTQYF
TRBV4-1,CASSQDAGGRVEAFF
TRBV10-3,CAAGASENTGELFF
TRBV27,CASTWAPLGEKLFF
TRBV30,CAWSLVPNTGELFF
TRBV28,CASSPVGTVYNEQFF
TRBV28,CASSFGTGLYGYTF
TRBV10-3,CAISERGTLVYEQYF